This T cell receptor (beta chain) emerged from a study of radiation and T cells in renal cell carcinoma. Study results and limitations: Top 100 clonotypes averaged about 54% in irradiated versus around 45% in nephrectomy-only tumors. Compared with controls, irradiated tumors had more, larger dominant CDR3 motifs. Tumor samples were small regions of approximately 0.92 g.

Clones were sequenced by immunoSEQ multiplex PCR, and TCRdb holds only the in-frame ones, with some missing. The data hold approximately 12,000 clones, with less than 75% observed a single time. This clone has a single count. Its antigen remains unidentified. With 6 bases removed from V and 6 bases from J, the gap between germline ends came to 18 bases. The CDR3 has 14 residues. The germline gives CDR1 SNHLY, CDR2 FYNNEI. Treatment noted: treatment-naive control, cytoreductive nephrectomy. This specimen was tumor tissue, taken from a patient whose treatment was nephrectomy without radiotherapy. The chain recombines TRBV2 with TRBJ2-7; D is perhaps TRBD1 (6 bases). The clonotype originates from a woman aged 80 or over with renal cell carcinoma. This chain's CDR3 is CASRQKGRGVEQYF. Here the CDR3 DNA reads TGTGCCAGCAGACAAAAGGGCAGGGGCGTCGAGCAGTACTTC.